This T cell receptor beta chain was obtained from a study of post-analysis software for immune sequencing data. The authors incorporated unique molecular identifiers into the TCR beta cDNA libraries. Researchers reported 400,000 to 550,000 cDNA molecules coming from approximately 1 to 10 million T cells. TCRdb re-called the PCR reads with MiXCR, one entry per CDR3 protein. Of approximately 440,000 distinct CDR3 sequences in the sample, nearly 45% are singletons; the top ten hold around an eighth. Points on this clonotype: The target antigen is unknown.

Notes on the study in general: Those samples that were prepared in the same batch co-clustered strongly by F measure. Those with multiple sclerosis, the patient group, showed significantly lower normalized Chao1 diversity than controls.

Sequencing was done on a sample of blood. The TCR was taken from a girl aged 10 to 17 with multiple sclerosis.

CDR3 sequence reads: CASSKLAGGKNEQYF. The CDR3 nucleotides read TGTGCCAGTAGTAAACTAGCGGGAGGAAAAAATGAGCAGTACTTC. The V gene is TRBV19, the J gene TRBJ2-7; TRBD2 aligns across 12 bases. J was trimmed by 7 bases and V by 4 bases; bases with no gene match: 8. Germline loops: CDR1 LNHDA, CDR2 SQIVND (reference sequence). The CDR3 loop spans 15 amino acids.